This T cell receptor beta chain was found in a study of control samples from healthy donors and cancer patients. Between the trimmed V and J ends, which lost 1 base and 7 bases, there was a span of 8 bases. The CDR3 consists of 13 residues. Germline V gene data show CDR1 as LGHDT and CDR2 as YNNKEL (reference sequence). The protocol was immunoSEQ multiplex PCR, while the TCRdb copy is restricted to in-frame clones and leaves out a portion. Of about 100,000 clones listed, roughly 90% are singletons. The sequenced sample was blood. The chain has TRBV3-1 (or the pseudogene TRBV3-2) and TRBJ2-1; D ambiguous. The TCR comes from a woman between 50 and 59 years old in good health. The chain's CDR3 is CASSQGLTNEQFF. The CDR3 nucleotides are TGTGCCAGCAGCCAAGGACTCACTAATGAGCAGTTCTTC.